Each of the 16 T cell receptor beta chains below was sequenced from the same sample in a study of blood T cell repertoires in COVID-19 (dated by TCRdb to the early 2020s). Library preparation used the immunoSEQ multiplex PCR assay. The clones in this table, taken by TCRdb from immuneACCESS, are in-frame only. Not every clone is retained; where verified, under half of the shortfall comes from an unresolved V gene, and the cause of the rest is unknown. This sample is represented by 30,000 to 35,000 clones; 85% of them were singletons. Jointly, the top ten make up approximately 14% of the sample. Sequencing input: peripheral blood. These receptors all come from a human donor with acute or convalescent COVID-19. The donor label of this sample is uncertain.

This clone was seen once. CDR3 DNA: TGTGCCACGACTAGCCAAGAGACCCAGTACTTC. This translates into CATTSQETQYF. The rearrangement joins TRBV2 to TRBJ2-5; D is perhaps TRBD2 (6 bases). The CDR3 has 11 residues. Germline CDR1 reads SNHLY; CDR2 reads FYNNEI. V was pared by 10 bases and J by 1 base, with 7 bases between. Together with reference TRBV2 and TRBJ2-5, the CDR3 gives the full variable domain: EPEVTQTPSHQVTQMGQEVILRCVPISNHLYFYWYRQILGQKVEFLVSFYNNEISEKSEIFDDQFSVERPDGSNFTLKIRSTKLEDSAMYFCATTSQETQYFGPGTRLLVL.

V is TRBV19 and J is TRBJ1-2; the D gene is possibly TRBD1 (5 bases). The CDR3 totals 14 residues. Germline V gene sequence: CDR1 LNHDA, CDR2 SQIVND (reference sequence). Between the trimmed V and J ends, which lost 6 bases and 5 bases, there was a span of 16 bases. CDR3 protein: CASREKQVLYGYTF. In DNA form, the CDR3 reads TGTGCCAGTAGAGAAAAACAGGTACTTTATGGCTACACCTTC.

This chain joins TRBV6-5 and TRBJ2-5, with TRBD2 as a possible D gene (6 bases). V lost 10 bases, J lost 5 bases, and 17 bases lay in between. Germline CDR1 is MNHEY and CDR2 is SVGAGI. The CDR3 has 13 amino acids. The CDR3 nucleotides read TGTGCCACCATGGGACTCCAAATGGAGACCCAGTACTTC. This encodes CATMGLQMETQYF.

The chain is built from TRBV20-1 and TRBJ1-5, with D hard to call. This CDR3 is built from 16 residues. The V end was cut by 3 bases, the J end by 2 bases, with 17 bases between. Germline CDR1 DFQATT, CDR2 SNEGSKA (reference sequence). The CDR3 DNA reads TGCAGTGCTAGTATCGCCCTAGGTCGGGGCAATCAGCCCCAGCATTTT. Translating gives CSASIALGRGNQPQHF.

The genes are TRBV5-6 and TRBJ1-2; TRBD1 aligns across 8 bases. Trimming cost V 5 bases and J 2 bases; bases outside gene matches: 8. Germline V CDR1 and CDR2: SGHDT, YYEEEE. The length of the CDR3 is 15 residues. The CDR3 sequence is CASRTAGQDNYGYTF. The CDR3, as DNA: TGTGCCAGCAGAACCGCGGGACAGGACAACTATGGCTACACCTTC.

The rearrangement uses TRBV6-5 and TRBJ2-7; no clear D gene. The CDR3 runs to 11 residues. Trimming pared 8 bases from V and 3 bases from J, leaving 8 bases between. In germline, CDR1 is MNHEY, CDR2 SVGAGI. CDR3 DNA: TGTGCCAGCTCCTTAAACTACGAGCAGTACTTC. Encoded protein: CASSLNYEQYF.

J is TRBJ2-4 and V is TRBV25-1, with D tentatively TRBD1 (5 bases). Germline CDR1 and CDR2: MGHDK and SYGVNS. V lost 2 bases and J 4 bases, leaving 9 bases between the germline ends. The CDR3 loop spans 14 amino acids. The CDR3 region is CASSEAGAKNIQYF. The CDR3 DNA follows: TGTGCCAGCAGTGAAGCTGGGGCGAAAAACATTCAGTACTTC.

CDR3 DNA: TGTGCCAGCAGTCCCAGGGGGCGGTATGAAAAACTGTTTTTT. It translates to CASSPRGRYEKLFF. The chain carries TRBV6-5 and TRBJ1-4; TRBD1 matches at 8 bases. Trimming cost V 5 bases and J 6 bases; bases outside gene matches: 5. Germline V CDR1 and CDR2: MNHEY, SVGAGI. CDR3 length equals 14 residues.

In DNA, the CDR3 is TGTGCCAGCAGCGTGCGGCGTCAGGGGGAATATGAAAAACTGTTTTTT. Protein product: CASSVRRQGEYEKLFF. The gene calls are TRBV9 and TRBJ1-4; 7 nucleotides match TRBD1. This CDR3 spans 16 amino acids. Germline V lookup: CDR1 SGDLS, CDR2 YYNGEE. Germline trimming cut 2 bases from V and 6 bases from J; bases unmatched to any gene: 10.

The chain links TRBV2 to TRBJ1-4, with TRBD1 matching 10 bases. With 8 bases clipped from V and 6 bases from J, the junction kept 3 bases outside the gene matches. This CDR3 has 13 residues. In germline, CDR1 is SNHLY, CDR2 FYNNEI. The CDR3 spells CASRQGADEKLFF. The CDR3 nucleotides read TGTGCCAGCCGACAGGGGGCGGATGAAAAACTGTTTTTT. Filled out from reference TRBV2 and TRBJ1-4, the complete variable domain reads EPEVTQTPSHQVTQMGQEVILRCVPISNHLYFYWYRQILGQKVEFLVSFYNNEISEKSEIFDDQFSVERPDGSNFTLKIRSTKLEDSAMYFCASRQGADEKLFFGSGTQLSVL.

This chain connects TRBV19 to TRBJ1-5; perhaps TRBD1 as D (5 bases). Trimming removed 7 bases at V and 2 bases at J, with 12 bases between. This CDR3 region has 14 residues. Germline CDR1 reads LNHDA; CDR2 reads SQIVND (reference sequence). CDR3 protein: CASTGWGGNQPQHF. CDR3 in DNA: TGTGCCAGTACAGGGTGGGGCGGCAATCAGCCCCAGCATTTT.

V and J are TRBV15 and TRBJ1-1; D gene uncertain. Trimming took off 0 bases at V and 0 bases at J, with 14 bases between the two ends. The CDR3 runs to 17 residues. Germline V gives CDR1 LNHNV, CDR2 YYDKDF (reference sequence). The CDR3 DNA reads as TGTGCCACCAGCAGAGATATCGAGGCACCGTTGAACACTGAAGCTTTCTTT. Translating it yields CATSRDIEAPLNTEAFF.

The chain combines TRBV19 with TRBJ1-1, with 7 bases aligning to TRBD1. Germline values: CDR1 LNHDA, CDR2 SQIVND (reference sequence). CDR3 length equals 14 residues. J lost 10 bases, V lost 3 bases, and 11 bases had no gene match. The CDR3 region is CASSIRGQGAIAFF. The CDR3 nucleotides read TGTGCCAGTAGTATTAGGGGGCAGGGAGCGATAGCTTTCTTT.

The CDR3 reads CATSKRQGIMNTEAFF. CDR3 nucleotides: TGTGCCACCAGCAAAAGACAGGGGATCATGAACACTGAAGCTTTCTTT. The chain is built from TRBV15 and TRBJ1-1, with 8 bases matching TRBD1. The CDR3 loop spans 16 amino acids. Trimming removed 4 bases from V and 0 bases from J; junction bases left unmatched: 7. Germline CDR1 is LNHNV and CDR2 is YYDKDF (reference sequence).

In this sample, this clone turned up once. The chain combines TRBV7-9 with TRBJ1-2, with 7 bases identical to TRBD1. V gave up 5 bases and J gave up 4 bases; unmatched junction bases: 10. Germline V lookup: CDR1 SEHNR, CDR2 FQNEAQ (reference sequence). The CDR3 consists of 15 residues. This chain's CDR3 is CASSLGQDPTYGYTF. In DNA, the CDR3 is TGTGCCAGCAGCCTCGGACAGGATCCGACCTATGGCTACACCTTC.

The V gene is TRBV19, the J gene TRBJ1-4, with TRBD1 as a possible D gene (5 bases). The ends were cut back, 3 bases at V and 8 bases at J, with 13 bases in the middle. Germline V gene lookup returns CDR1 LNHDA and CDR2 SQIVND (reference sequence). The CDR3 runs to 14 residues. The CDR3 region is CASSISGGAEKLFF. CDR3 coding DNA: TGTGCCAGTAGTATTTCAGGAGGGGCCGAAAAACTGTTTTTT.